Listed below are T cell receptor beta chains from one sample, sequenced in a study of T-cell memory formation after mild COVID-19. TCRdb analysed the 5' RACE reads with MiXCR anew, one entry per CDR3 protein. The table records 300,000 to 400,000 distinct CDR3 sequences, roughly 13% of them present only once. The sequenced sample consisted of PBMCs or a T cell subset sorted from them (not recorded which). Every receptor here comes from a man between 18 and 35 years old who had mild COVID-19 (a few samples of this study predate the infection). Cell type and time point are not known. The CDR3 runs from the conserved cysteine through the conserved F or W. The D gene is left open where the match is weak. Clone size appears in some rows only: once, few, many, or a class for an expanded clone.

V,D,J,size,DNA,CDR3
TRBV2,-,TRBJ1-5,few,TGTGCCAGCAAGGTACAGGAGAATCAGCCCCAGCATTTT,CASKVQENQPQHF
TRBV18,-,TRBJ1-1,few,TGTGCCAGCTCACCGCCGAATATCAACACTGAAGCTTTCTTT,CASSPPNINTEAFF
TRBV7-2,TRBD2,TRBJ2-2,few,TGTGCCAGCAGCTTAGTCACAATAGCGGGGACCGGGGAGCTGTTTTTT,CASSLVTIAGTGELFF
TRBV10-3,-,TRBJ1-4,few,TGTGCCATCAGTGAGTCGGGGGGTACAACTAATGAAAAACTGTTTTTT,CAISESGGTTNEKLFF
TRBV6-2/TRBV6-3,-,TRBJ2-3,few,TGTGCCAGCAGTTACATTAACGCGGGCGGGGATACGCAGTATTTT,CASSYINAGGDTQYF
TRBV15,TRBD2,TRBJ2-2,many,TGTGCCACCAGCAGACCCGTCGGGGGGGGCTACACCGGGGAGCTGTTTTTT,CATSRPVGGGYTGELFF
TRBV19,-,TRBJ1-2,-,TGTGCCAGTAGTATAGGGGGCAGCTATGGCTACACCTTC,CASSIGGSYGYTF
TRBV5-1,-,TRBJ2-1,many,TGCGCCAGCAGCTTTTTCGGGCCTCACCTCGGGGATGAGCAGTTCTTC,CASSFFGPHLGDEQFF
TRBV5-1,TRBD1,TRBJ1-2,few,TGCGCCAGCAGAACGGACAGGGTGAGGTATGGCTACACCTTC,CASRTDRVRYGYTF
TRBV29-1,-,TRBJ1-1,-,TGCAGCGTTGAAGTCTACAGGTTGAACACTGAAGCTTTCTTT,CSVEVYRLNTEAFF
TRBV7-2,-,TRBJ2-3,few,TGTGCCAGCAGCTTATATTGGGGGAGCACAGATACGCAGTATTTT,CASSLYWGSTDTQYF
TRBV24-1,-,TRBJ2-1,few,TGTGCCACCAGTGGAGTGGGCCTCACCGGCTCCAATGAGCAGTTCTTC,CATSGVGLTGSNEQFF
TRBV12-3/TRBV12-4,-,TRBJ2-5,many,TGTGCCAGCAGTCCCTTCGAGAGGTCACAAGAGACCCAGTACTTC,CASSPFERSQETQYF
TRBV3-1,TRBD2,TRBJ2-1,few,TGTGCCAGCAGCCAGGTAGCGGGAGACTACAATGAGCAGTTCTTC,CASSQVAGDYNEQFF